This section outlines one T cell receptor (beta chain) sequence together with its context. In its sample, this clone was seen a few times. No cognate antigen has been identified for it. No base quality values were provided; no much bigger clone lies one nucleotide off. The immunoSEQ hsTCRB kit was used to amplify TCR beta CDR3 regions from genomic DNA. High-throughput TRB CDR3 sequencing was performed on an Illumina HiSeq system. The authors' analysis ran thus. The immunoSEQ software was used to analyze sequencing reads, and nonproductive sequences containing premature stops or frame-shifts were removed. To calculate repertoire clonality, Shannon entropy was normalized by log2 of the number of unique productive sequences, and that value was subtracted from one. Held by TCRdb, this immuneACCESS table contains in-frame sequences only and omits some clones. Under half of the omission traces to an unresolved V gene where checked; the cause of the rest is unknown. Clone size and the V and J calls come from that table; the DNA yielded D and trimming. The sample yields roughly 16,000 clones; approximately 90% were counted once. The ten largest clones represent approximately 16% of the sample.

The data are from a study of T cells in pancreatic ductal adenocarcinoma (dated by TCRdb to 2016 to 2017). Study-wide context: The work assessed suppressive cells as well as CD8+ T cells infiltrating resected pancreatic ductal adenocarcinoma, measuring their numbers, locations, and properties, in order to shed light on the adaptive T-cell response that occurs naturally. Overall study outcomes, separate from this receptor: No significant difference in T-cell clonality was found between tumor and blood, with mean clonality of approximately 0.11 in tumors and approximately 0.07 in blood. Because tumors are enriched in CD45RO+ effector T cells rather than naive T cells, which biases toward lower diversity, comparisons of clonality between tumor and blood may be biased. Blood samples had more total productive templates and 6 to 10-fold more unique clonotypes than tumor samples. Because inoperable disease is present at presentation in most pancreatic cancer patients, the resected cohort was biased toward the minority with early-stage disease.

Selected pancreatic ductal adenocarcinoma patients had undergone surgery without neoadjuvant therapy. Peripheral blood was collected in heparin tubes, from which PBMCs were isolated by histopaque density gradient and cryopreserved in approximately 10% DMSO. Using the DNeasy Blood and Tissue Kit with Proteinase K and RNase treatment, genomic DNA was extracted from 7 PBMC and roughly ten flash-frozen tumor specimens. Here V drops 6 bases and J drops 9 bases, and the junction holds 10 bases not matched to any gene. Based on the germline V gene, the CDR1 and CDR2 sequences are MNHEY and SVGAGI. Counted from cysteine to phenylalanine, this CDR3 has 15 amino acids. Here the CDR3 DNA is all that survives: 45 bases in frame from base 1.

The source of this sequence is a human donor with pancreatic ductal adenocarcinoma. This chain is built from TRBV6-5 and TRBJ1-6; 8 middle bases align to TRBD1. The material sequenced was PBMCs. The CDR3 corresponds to CASSPEQGAASPLHF. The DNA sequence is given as TGTGCCAGCAGCCCAGAGCAGGGGGCGGCTTCACCCCTCCACTTT.